Here is one T cell receptor beta chain with its context. Its antigen is currently unknown. The authors made TCR beta libraries by quantitative 5'-RACE with molecular barcodes. MiXCR, run by TCRdb on the 5' RACE reads, gives a single entry per CDR3 protein. The repertoire holds about 200,000 distinct CDR3 sequences, with 25% to 30% as singletons. The sample originates from a study of CD8 T cells in ankylosing spondylitis. Notes on the study in general: Clones linked to disease were reported to show significant enrichment in matched ankylosing spondylitis synovial fluid. A motif in TCR beta, a set of under ten highly homologous variants, appeared characteristic of ankylosing spondylitis blood.

This receptor was obtained from a male donor with ankylosing spondylitis or in good health (not recorded which). Sequences were obtained from blood, either unsorted or a sorted T cell fraction (not recorded which).

The CDR3: CSARGGTSGSYEQYF. For the CDR3, the DNA is TGCAGTGCTAGAGGGGGGACTAGCGGCTCCTACGAGCAGTACTTC. The chain uses TRBV20-1 and TRBJ2-7, with 11 bases fitting TRBD2. This CDR3 is 15 amino acids long. The V gene end was trimmed by 1 base and the J gene end by 0 bases; junction bases not matched to a gene: 2. The germline V gene has CDR1 DFQATT and CDR2 SNEGSKA (reference sequence).